Below, 18 T cell receptor beta chains from the same sample are listed, as sequenced in a study of blood T cells in healthy people across ages. A sample-barcoded 5' primer and a J-beta primer mix were used in a second PCR of about 6 to 11 cycles. TCRdb re-analysed the 5' RACE reads in MiXCR, keeping a single row per CDR3 protein. Here the sample spans 1.8 million or so distinct CDR3 sequences, about two fifths being singletons. The specimen sequenced was blood. All receptors come from a human donor in good health.

V is TRBV12-3 or TRBV12-4 and J is TRBJ1-1; maybe TRBD1 (6 bases). CDR3 size: 16 residues. The V and J ends lost 7 bases and 0 bases respectively, with 18 bases between them. Here the CDR3 reads CASTQWGASMNTEAFF. The CDR3 coding sequence is TGTGCCAGCACCCAGTGGGGGGCGTCCATGAACACTGAAGCTTTCTTT.

This clonotype was seen a few times. The chain combines TRBV7-3 with TRBJ2-5; possible D gene TRBD1, 6 bases. CDR1 is SGHTA and CDR2 is FQGTGA in the germline V gene. The CDR3 has 15 amino acids. V was shortened by 5 bases and J by 1 base, with 14 bases between the two germline ends. This CDR3 is CASSTKGGFQETQYF. The CDR3 nucleotides are TGTGCCAGCAGCACAAAAGGGGGTTTCCAAGAGACCCAGTACTTC.

In this sample, this clonotype turned up once. The V call is TRBV10-3, the J call TRBJ1-1, with no clear D. Trimming stripped 6 bases from V and 5 bases from J, with 7 bases between. The CDR3 is made up of 11 amino acids. CDR1 is ENHRY and CDR2 is SYGVKD in the germline V gene. CDR3 coding DNA: TGTGCCATCAGGGTCGGGACTGAAGCTTTCTTT. It encodes CAIRVGTEAFF.

The CDR3 loop is CASRIEGGAVVQYF. The DNA of the CDR3 is TGTGCCAGCAGAATAGAGGGCGGGGCAGTCGTGCAGTACTTC. This sequence joins TRBV7-9 and TRBJ2-7, with D maybe TRBD2 (6 bases). This CDR3 has 14 residues. V was trimmed by 6 bases and J by 9 bases, leaving 21 bases between them. Germline values: CDR1 SEHNR, CDR2 FQNEAQ (reference sequence).

This clonotype was counted between two and nine times. The chain employs TRBV4-2 and TRBJ2-1; D is perhaps TRBD2 (5 bases). V was shortened by 0 bases and J by 7 bases, with 10 bases between the two germline ends. The germline CDR1 and CDR2 sequences are LGHNA and YNFKEQ. This CDR3 is 14 amino acids long. The CDR3 DNA reads TGTGCCAGCAGCCAAGACAGACTATCGAATGAGCAGTTCTTC. It yields the protein CASSQDRLSNEQFF.

The rearrangement joins TRBV3-1 to TRBJ2-5; 10 bases align to TRBD2. V lost 1 base, J lost 5 bases, and 7 bases stayed unmatched. Germline V CDR1 and CDR2: LGHDT, YNNKEL (reference sequence). This CDR3 comprises 16 residues. CDR3 amino acids: CASSQGASGGGETQYF. Here the CDR3 DNA reads TGTGCCAGCAGCCAAGGGGCTAGCGGGGGCGGGGAGACCCAGTACTTC.

CDR3 DNA: TGTGCCAGCGATCCGGGACAGGGGGATTGGGTCTATGGCTACACCTTC. It specifies CASDPGQGDWVYGYTF. The chain employs TRBV2 and TRBJ1-2, with TRBD1 matching over 11 bases. In germline, CDR1 is SNHLY, CDR2 FYNNEI. This CDR3 has 16 amino acids. The V gene end was trimmed by 8 bases and the J gene end by 4 bases; junction bases not matched to a gene: 12.

This clonotype was recorded a few times. The chain links TRBV27 to TRBJ2-7; D tentatively reads TRBD1 or TRBD2 (6 bases each). V was pared by 2 bases and J by 4 bases, with 15 bases between. The CDR3 consists of 15 residues. The V gene's germline CDR1 is MNHEY and CDR2 SMNVEV (reference sequence). As DNA, the CDR3 is TGTGCCAGCAGTTTAGGGTCGGGGGCGCGTTACGAGCAGTACTTC. Amino acids: CASSLGSGARYEQYF.

The chain has TRBV4-1 and TRBJ1-2; D uncertain. Germline CDR1 reads MGHRA; CDR2 reads YSYEKL. CDR3 size: 14 residues. The V and J ends lost 0 bases and 8 bases respectively, with 13 bases between them. The CDR3 is CASSQEARAKGYTF. The DNA of the CDR3 is TGCGCCAGCAGCCAAGAAGCCCGGGCGAAAGGCTACACCTTC.

The rearrangement links TRBV7-8 to TRBJ1-5, with D unclear. Germline values: CDR1 SGHVS, CDR2 FQNEAQ. This CDR3 has 16 residues. With 5 bases removed from V and 0 bases from J, the gap between germline ends came to 14 bases. CDR3: CASSPETYISNQPQHF. The CDR3 DNA reads TGTGCCAGCAGCCCAGAGACGTATATTAGCAATCAGCCCCAGCATTTT.

This chain joins TRBV4-1 and TRBJ2-3, with D perhaps matching TRBD2 (5 bases). This CDR3 has 16 amino acids. Between the trimmed V and J ends, which lost 6 bases and 6 bases, there was a span of 22 bases. CDR1 and CDR2 (germline): MGHRA, YSYEKL. CDR3 nucleotides: TGCGCCAGCAGTCGAATCGGACTCCATACCGGGGATACGCAGTATTTT. Protein: CASSRIGLHTGDTQYF.

This clonotype appeared a few times. J is TRBJ2-7 and V is TRBV2; D is uncertain. V shed 1 base and J shed 3 bases, with 10 bases lying between them. From germline, CDR1 is SNHLY and CDR2 FYNNEI. The CDR3 runs 14 residues. In DNA, the CDR3 is TGTGCCAGCAGTGAAGATCCACAGATCTACGAGCAGTACTTC. It specifies CASSEDPQIYEQYF.

The chain carries TRBV5-1 and TRBJ2-7, with TRBD1 as a possible D gene (6 bases). Trimming shortened V by 6 bases and J by 4 bases, and 14 bases separated the two germline ends. Germline CDR1 is SGHRS and CDR2 is YFSETQ. The CDR3 is 13 amino acids. CDR3 DNA: TGCGCCAGCAAGTCAGGACAGTCATACGAGCAGTACTTC. Protein sequence: CASKSGQSYEQYF.

Comment on this clonotype: Relative to the germline gene, one junction end is altered; a read error may explain this. The gene calls are TRBV5-1 and TRBJ2-3; 14 positions agree with TRBD2. The germline V gene encodes CDR1 SGHRS and CDR2 YFSETQ. This CDR3 contains 17 residues. CDR3 amino acids: CASSLRTSGGFTDTRYF. CDR3 in DNA: TGCGCCAGCAGCCTGAGGACTAGCGGGGGGTTCACAGATACGCGGTATTTT.

The chain employs TRBV28 and TRBJ2-7; TRBD1 matches 11 bases. Unmatched junction bases numbered 2, after V lost 8 bases and J lost 5 bases. Germline CDR1 reads MDHEN; CDR2 reads SYDVKM. CDR3 length equals 12 residues. The CDR3 DNA sequence: TGTGCCAGCGGACAGGGGGCGAACGAGCAGTACTTC. It specifies CASGQGANEQYF.

The rearrangement joins TRBV9 to TRBJ2-5; 10 bases fit TRBD1. The DNA end favors TRBJ2-7, so the J call may be wrong. From germline, CDR1 is SGDLS and CDR2 YYNGEE. The CDR3 length is 14 residues. This CDR3 reads CASGGRQGADEQYF. The CDR3 DNA follows: TGTGCCAGCGGCGGAAGACAGGGGGCCGACGAGCAGTACTTC.

This clonotype was counted a single time. A much larger clone is a single base away; this may be a read error. This chain links TRBV7-2 with TRBJ1-2, with D possibly being TRBD1 (6 bases). Between the trimmed V and J ends, which lost 1 base and 8 bases, there was a span of 20 bases. CDR3 length: 16 residues. Per the germline V gene, CDR1 is SGHTA and CDR2 is FQGNSA. The CDR3, as DNA: TGTGCCAGCAGCTTAGAGTGGGCGGACAGTCGAGTGGGCTACACCTTC. It encodes CASSLEWADSRVGYTF.

This chain connects TRBV6-5 to TRBJ1-2; TRBD1 agrees at 7 bases. This CDR3 spans 14 amino acids. Germline V gene data show CDR1 as MNHEY and CDR2 as SVGAGI. J gave up 6 bases and V 9 bases, and 13 bases lay outside the gene matches. The CDR3 protein is CASRPQGLRNGYTF. The CDR3 nucleotides are TGTGCCAGTAGACCACAGGGGCTGAGAAATGGCTACACCTTC.